The 7 T cell receptor beta chains listed next were all sequenced from one sample in a study of shared clonotypes between healthy human individuals (dated by TCRdb to about 2020). Library creation used the immunoSEQ multiplex PCR assay. As stored in TCRdb, this immuneACCESS dataset retains in-frame rearrangements with V and J assigned. A fraction of the clones does not appear; measured against another copy, unresolved V genes explain less than half of the discrepancy, and the remainder lacks a known reason. The table for this sample lists fewer than 600,000 clones; more than 70% of them were counted only once. The ten largest account for more than 10% of the sample. The sample was PBMCs. These receptors all come from a woman aged 40-49 years in good health. Some clones in this sample may be carry-over from other donors' samples.

The V and J genes are TRBV28 and TRBJ1-1; no reliable D call. V was pared by 10 bases and J by 11 bases, with 20 bases between. The CDR3 totals 12 residues. The germline gives CDR1 MDHEN, CDR2 SYDVKM. In DNA form, the CDR3 reads TGTGCCACCAAAGATACAGCGTTCATTGCTTTCTTT. Translating it yields CATKDTAFIAFF.

This sequence joins TRBV9 and TRBJ2-1; 12 nucleotides align to TRBD2. The CDR3 contains 15 residues. Trimming took 3 bases from V and 6 from J; bases not matched to a gene: 4. The germline V gene encodes CDR1 SGDLS and CDR2 YYNGEE. The CDR3 reads CASSASGRAGNEQFF. CDR3 nucleotide sequence: TGTGCCAGCAGCGCTAGCGGGAGGGCCGGCAATGAGCAGTTCTTC.

The chain employs TRBV2 and TRBJ1-5; D is perhaps TRBD1 (6 bases). CDR1 is SNHLY, CDR2 FYNNEI, per germline. This CDR3 contains 13 residues. Trimming cost V 8 bases and J 5 bases, with 13 bases left between them. The CDR3 loop reads CASGMRGDQPQHF. The CDR3 nucleotides read TGTGCCAGCGGAATGAGGGGGGATCAGCCCCAGCATTTT.

The chain combines TRBV30 with TRBJ2-7; TRBD1 or TRBD2 may be the D gene (5 bases each). CDR3 size: 12 residues. Trimming left V 0 bases short and J 3 bases short, with 6 bases between. CDR1 and CDR2 (germline): GTSNPN, SVGIG (reference sequence). The CDR3 DNA is TGTGCCTGGAGTGTTGGGGGCTACGAGCAGTACTTC. Protein: CAWSVGGYEQYF.

The V gene is TRBV30, the J gene TRBJ2-5, with TRBD2 identical over 10 bases. From germline, CDR1 is GTSNPN and CDR2 SVGIG (reference sequence). V dropped 5 bases and J dropped 5; count of bases not matched to a gene: 8. There are 14 residues in the CDR3. Here the CDR3 reads CAWGGLAELETQYF. Written as DNA, the CDR3 is TGTGCCTGGGGAGGACTAGCGGAGTTGGAGACCCAGTACTTC. The entire variable domain, with the rest obtained from reference TRBV30 and TRBJ2-5, is as follows: SQTIHQWPATLVQPVGSPLSLECTVEGTSNPNLYWYRQAAGRGLQLLFYSVGIGQISSEVPQNLSASRPQDRQFILSSKKLLLSDSGFYLCAWGGLAELETQYFGPGTRLLVL.

J is TRBJ1-1 and V is TRBV5-6, with a tentative D call TRBD1 (5 bases). The V end lost 0 bases, the J end lost 1 base, and 7 bases lay between the germline ends. The CDR3 runs 14 residues. Germline values: CDR1 SGHDT, CDR2 YYEEEE. CDR3 in DNA: TGTGCCAGCAGCTTGGTACAGGCGAACACTGAAGCTTTCTTT. This codes for CASSLVQANTEAFF.

This sequence joins TRBV6-1 and TRBJ2-3; perhaps TRBD2 as D (6 bases). The V gene's germline CDR1 is MNHNS and CDR2 SASEGT. The V end was cut by 4 bases, the J end by 3 bases, with 8 bases between. The CDR3 is made up of 13 amino acids. The CDR3 DNA sequence: TGTGCCAGCAGTGCTCGGGAGACAGATACGCAGTATTTT. Its translation: CASSARETDTQYF.